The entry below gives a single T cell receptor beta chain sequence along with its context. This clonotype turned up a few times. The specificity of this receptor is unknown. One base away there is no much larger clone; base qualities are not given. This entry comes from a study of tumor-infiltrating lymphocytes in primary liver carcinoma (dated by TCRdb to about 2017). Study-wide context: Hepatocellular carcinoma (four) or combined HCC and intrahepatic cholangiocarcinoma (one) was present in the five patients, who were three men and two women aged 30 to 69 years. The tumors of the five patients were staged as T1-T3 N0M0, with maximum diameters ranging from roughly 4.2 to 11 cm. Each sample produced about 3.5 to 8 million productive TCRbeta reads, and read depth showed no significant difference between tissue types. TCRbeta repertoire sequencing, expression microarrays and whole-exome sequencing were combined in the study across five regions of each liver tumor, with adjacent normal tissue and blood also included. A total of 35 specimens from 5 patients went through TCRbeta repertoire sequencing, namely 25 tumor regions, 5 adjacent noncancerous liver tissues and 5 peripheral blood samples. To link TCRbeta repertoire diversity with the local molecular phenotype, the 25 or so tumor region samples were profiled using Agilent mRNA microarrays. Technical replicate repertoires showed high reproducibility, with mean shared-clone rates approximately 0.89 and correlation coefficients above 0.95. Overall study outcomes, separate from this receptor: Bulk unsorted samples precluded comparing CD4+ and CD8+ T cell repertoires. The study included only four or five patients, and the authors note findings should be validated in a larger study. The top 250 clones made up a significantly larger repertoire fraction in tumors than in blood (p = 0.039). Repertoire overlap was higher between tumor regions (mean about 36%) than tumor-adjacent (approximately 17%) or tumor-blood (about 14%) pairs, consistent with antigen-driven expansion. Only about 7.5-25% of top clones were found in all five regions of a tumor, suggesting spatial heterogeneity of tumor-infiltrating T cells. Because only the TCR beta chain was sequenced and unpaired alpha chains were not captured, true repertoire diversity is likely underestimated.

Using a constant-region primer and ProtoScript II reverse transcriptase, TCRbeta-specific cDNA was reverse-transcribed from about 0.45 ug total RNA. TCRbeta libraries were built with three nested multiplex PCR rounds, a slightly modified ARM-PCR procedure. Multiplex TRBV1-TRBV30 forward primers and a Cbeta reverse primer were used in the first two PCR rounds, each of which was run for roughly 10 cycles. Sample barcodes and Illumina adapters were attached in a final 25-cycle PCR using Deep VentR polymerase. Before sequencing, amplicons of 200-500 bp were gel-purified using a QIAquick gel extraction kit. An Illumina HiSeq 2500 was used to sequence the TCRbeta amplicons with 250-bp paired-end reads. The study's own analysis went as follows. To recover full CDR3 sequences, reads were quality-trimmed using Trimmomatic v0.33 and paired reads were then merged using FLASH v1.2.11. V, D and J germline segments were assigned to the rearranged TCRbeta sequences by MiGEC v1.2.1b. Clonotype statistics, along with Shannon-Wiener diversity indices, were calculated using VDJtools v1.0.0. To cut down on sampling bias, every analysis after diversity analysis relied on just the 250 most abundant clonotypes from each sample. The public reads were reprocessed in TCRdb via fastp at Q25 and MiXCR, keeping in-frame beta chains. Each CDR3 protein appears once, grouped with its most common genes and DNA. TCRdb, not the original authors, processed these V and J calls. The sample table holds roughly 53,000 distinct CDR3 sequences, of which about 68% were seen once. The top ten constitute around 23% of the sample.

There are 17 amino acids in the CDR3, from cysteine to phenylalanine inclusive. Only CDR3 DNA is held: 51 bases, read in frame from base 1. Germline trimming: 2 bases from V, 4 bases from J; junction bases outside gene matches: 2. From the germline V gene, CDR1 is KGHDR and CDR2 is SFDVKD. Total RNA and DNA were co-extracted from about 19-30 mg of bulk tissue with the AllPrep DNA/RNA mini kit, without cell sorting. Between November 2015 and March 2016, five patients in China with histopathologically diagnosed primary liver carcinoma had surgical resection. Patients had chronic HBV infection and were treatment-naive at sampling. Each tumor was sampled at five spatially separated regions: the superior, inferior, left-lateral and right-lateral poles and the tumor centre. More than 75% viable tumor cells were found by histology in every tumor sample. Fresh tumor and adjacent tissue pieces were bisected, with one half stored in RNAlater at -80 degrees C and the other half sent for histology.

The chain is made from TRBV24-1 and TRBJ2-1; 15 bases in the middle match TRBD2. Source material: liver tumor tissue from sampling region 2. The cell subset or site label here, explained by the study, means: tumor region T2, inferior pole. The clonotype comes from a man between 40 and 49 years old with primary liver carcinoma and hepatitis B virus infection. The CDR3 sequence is CATSDYGLAGGYNEQFF. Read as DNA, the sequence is TGTGCCACCAGTGATTACGGACTAGCGGGAGGGTACAATGAGCAGTTCTTC.